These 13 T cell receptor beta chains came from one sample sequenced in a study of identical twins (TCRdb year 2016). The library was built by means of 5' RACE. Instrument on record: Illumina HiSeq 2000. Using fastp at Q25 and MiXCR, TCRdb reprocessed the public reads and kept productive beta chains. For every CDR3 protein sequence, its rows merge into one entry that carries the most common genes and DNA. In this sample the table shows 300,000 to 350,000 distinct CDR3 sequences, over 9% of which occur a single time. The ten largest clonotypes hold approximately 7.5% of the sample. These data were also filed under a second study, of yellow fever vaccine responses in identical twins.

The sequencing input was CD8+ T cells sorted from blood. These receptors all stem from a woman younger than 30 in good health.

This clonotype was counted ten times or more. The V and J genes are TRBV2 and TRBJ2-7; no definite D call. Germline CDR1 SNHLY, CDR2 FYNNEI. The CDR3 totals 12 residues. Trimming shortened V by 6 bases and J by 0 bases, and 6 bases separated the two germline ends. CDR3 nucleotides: TGTGCCAGCAGAGAGAGCTCCTACGAGCAGTACGTC. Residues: CASRESSYEQYV.

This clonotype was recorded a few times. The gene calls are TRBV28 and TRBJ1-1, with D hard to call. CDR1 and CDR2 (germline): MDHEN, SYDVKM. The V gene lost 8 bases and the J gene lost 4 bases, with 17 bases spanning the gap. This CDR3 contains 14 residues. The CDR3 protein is CASLQDQEVTEAFF. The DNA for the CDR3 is TGTGCCAGCCTCCAAGACCAAGAAGTCACTGAAGCTTTCTTT.

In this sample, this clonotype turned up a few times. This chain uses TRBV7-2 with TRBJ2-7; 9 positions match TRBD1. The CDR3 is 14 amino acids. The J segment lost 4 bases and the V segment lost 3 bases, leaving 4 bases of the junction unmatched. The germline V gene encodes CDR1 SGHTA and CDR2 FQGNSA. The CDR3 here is CASSFWTGVYEQYF. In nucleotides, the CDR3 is TGTGCCAGCAGCTTTTGGACAGGGGTGTACGAGCAGTACTTC.

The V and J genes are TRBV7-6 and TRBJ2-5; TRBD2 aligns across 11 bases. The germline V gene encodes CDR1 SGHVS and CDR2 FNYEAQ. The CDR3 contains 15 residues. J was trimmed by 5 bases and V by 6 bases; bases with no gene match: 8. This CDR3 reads CASSTRLAGLETQYF. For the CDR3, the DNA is TGTGCCAGCAGTACCAGACTAGCGGGGCTGGAGACCCAGTACTTC.

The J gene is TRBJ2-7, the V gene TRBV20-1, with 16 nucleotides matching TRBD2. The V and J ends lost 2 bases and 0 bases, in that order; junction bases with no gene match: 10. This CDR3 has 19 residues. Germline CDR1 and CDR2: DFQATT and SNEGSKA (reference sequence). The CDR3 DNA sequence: TGCAGTGCTAGACGCCGGGGACTAGCGGGAGGGTCCCCCTCCTACGAGCAGTACTTC. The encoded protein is CSARRRGLAGGSPSYEQYF.

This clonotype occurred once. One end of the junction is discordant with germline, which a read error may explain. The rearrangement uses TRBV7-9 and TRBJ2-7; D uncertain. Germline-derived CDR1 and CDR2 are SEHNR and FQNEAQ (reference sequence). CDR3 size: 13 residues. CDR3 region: CASSLTGIYEKYF. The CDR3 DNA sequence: TGTGCCAGCAGCTTAACTGGAATCTACGAGAAGTACTTC.

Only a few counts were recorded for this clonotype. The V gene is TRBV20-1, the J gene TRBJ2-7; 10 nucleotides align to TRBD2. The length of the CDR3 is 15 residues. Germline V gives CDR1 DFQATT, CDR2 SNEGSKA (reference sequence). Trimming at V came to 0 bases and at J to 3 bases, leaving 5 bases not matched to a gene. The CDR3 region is CSARDLGLANYEQYF. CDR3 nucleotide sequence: TGCAGTGCTAGAGATTTGGGACTAGCGAACTACGAGCAGTACTTC.

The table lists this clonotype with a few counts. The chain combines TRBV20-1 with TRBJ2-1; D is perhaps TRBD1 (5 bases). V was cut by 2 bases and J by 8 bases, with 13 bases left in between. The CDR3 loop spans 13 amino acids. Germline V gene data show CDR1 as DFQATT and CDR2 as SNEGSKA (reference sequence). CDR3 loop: CSARSSDNHEQFF. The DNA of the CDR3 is TGCAGTGCTAGATCGTCGGACAATCATGAGCAGTTCTTC.

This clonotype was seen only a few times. CDR3 loop: CATSRTQWTGGFGDEQFF. The CDR3 DNA sequence: TGTGCCACCAGCAGAACCCAGTGGACAGGGGGCTTTGGCGATGAGCAGTTCTTC. The rearrangement uses TRBV15 and TRBJ2-1; 11 nucleotides line up with TRBD1. The trim removed 2 bases at V and 8 bases at J, leaving 14 bases unmatched. The CDR3 length is 18 residues. Germline CDR1 is LNHNV and CDR2 is YYDKDF (reference sequence).

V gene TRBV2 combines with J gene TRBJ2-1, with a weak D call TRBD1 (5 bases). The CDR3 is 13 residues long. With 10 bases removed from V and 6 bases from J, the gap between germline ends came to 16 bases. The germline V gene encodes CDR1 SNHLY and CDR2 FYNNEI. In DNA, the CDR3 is TGTGCCACCATGGTCAGGGTTAGCAATGAGCAGTTCTTC. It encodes CATMVRVSNEQFF.

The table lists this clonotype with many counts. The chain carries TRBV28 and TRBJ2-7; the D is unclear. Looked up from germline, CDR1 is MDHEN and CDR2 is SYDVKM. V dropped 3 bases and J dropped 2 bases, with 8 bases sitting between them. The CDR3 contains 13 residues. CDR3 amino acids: CASSLDGAYEQYF. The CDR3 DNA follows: TGTGCCAGCAGTTTGGACGGAGCCTACGAGCAGTACTTC. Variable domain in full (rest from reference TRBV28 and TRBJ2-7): DVKVTQSSRYLVKRTGEKVFLECVQDMDHENMFWYRQDPGLGLRLIYFSYDVKMKEKGDIPEGYSVSREKKERFSLILESASTNQTSMYLCASSLDGAYEQYFGPGTRLTVT.

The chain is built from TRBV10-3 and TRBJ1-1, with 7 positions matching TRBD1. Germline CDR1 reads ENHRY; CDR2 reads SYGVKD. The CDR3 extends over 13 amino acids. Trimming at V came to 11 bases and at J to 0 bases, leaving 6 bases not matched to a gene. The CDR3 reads CAARQGMNTEAFF. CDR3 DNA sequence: TGTGCCGCGCGACAGGGAATGAACACTGAAGCTTTCTTT.

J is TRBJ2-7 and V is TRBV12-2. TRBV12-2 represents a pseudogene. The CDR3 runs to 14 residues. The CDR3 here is CASRLSGKAYEQYF. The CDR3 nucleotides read TGTGCAAGTCGCTTAAGCGGGAAAGCCTACGAGCAGTACTTC.